A selection of T cell receptor beta chains follows, all from one sample in a study of Graves' ophthalmopathy and Graves' hyperthyroidism. TCRdb redid the calling of the multiplex PCR reads with MiXCR, one entry per CDR3 protein. The repertoire has around 400,000 distinct CDR3 sequences, around 20% of them found once; the top ten carry 1.6%. The sequenced material came from peripheral blood. These receptors originate from a woman aged 18 to 35 with Graves' ophthalmopathy. CDR3s include the opening cysteine and the closing phenylalanine or tryptophan. D genes are given only for firm matches. Expanded clones get a size class; other rows say once, few or many, or leave the size out.

CAIRLGAGTEAFF,TGTGCCATCAGGTTGGGGGCTGGCACTGAAGCTTTCTTT,TRBJ1-1,-,many,TRBV10-3
CASSLMFSGSLYEQYF,TGTGCCAGCAGTTTAATGTTCAGCGGGAGCCTCTACGAGCAGTACTTC,TRBJ2-7,TRBD2,many,TRBV27
CASSMTLGTLYNYGYTF,TGTGCCAGTAGTATGACGCTCGGGACACTATACAACTATGGCTACACCTTC,TRBJ1-2,-,many,TRBV19
CASSHGGNQPQHF,TGCGCCAGCAGCCACGGGGGTAATCAGCCCCAGCATTTT,TRBJ1-5,-,many,TRBV4-1
CASSLVEAGLNQPQHF,TGTGCCAGCAGCTTAGTCGAGGCGGGGCTAAATCAGCCCCAGCATTTT,TRBJ1-5,-,many,TRBV11-2
CASSLLRSTEAFF,TGTGCCAGCAGCCTTTTAAGGAGCACTGAAGCTTTCTTT,TRBJ1-1,-,many,TRBV7-8
CSAPRNTEAFF,TGCAGTGCCCCACGGAACACTGAAGCTTTCTTT,TRBJ1-1,-,many,TRBV20-1
CASSVEANNSPLHF,TGTGCCAGCAGCGTAGAGGCAAATAATTCACCCCTCCACTTT,TRBJ1-6,-,many,TRBV9
CAWSPHGSPLHF,TGTGCCTGGAGCCCCCACGGGTCACCCCTCCACTTT,TRBJ1-6,-,-,TRBV30
CASSLSRGFLETQYF,TGCGCCAGCAGCCTATCCCGGGGATTCTTAGAGACCCAGTACTTC,TRBJ2-5,-,once,TRBV4-3
CASLGGGGYTF,TGTGCCAGTCTGGGGGGGGGGGGCTACACCTTC,TRBJ1-2,-,many,TRBV27